This T cell receptor (beta chain) is drawn from a study of cytomegalovirus exposure and HLA in healthy donors. The primer mix had 60 Vbeta and 13 Jbeta primers. Assay: immunoSEQ multiplex PCR; the TCRdb copy retains only in-frame clones and omits some. The sample's table shows roughly 60,000 clones. Germline loops: CDR1 ENHRY, CDR2 SYGVKD. Trimming took 0 bases from V and 2 from J, leaving 19 bases between them. CDR3 length: 18 residues. Sequenced input: PBMCs. The TCR was taken from a young woman in good health and CMV-seronegative. The rearrangement uses TRBV10-3 and TRBJ1-2; the D gene is possibly TRBD1 (5 bases). CDR3 region: CAISESPLTGGRNYGYTF. The CDR3 DNA reads TGTGCCATCAGTGAGTCGCCCCTAACGGGGGGAAGGAACTATGGCTACACCTTC.